The sequence of this T cell receptor beta chain was determined in a study of control samples from healthy donors and cancer patients. The CDR3 is 14 amino acids. Trimming cost V 1 base and J 4 bases, with 8 bases left between them. Germline loops: CDR1 KGHSH, CDR2 LQKENI. Only in-frame clones appear in the TCRdb table, and some are missing; sequencing was by immunoSEQ multiplex PCR. Of more than 150,000 clones detected, roughly nine tenths appear once; the ten largest clones hold less than 0.75%. The V and J genes are TRBV18 and TRBJ1-3, with D perhaps matching TRBD1 (6 bases). The TCR was taken from a woman younger than 45 in good health. Sequencing was done on a sample of blood. Here the CDR3 reads CASSPQDRGNTIYF. DNA for the CDR3: TGTGCCAGCTCACCACAAGACAGGGGAAACACCATATATTTT.